This is a list of T cell receptor beta chains from one sample in a study of PD-L1 blockade in urothelial cancer. Profiling relied on immunoSEQ multiplex PCR, and the TCRdb table lists in-frame clones only, not all of them. The sample consists of tens of thousands of clones, about 90% of them appearing once. Material: PBMCs, obtained around atezolizumab (anti-PD-L1) treatment. The origin of the receptors is a man in his sixties with urothelial cancer. CDR3s include the opening cysteine and the closing phenylalanine or tryptophan. A D gene is named only where the DNA matches it firmly. Only some rows state a clone size, as once, few, many or a class for expanded clones.

v_gene	d_gene	abundance	j_gene	CDR3nt	CDR3aa
TRBV4-3	NA	NA	TRBJ1-2	TGCGCCAGCAGCCAAGATCTCGGGCAGGGGACTAACTATGGCTACACCTTC	CASSQDLGQGTNYGYTF
TRBV5-8	TRBD2	NA	TRBJ2-3	TGTGCCAGCAGCCGCAGGCTAGCGGGAGCCACAGATACGCAGTATTTT	CASSRRLAGATDTQYF
TRBV6-5	NA	NA	TRBJ1-2	TGTGCCAGCAGTTACTCCCCAGCGGGCCGAGGGGGCTACACCTTC	CASSYSPAGRGGYTF
TRBV2	TRBD1	NA	TRBJ2-7	TGTGCCAGCATTGGGGGACAGCCTTACGAGCAGTACTTC	CASIGGQPYEQYF
TRBV29-1	NA	NA	TRBJ2-7	TGCAGCGTTGAATCCAGGGGAACTCGGGAGCAGTACTTC	CSVESRGTREQYF
TRBV7-7	TRBD2	NA	TRBJ2-1	TGTGCTAGCAGCCCGCGGGAGGGCTCCTACAATGAGCAGTTCTTC	CASSPREGSYNEQFF
TRBV28	NA	few	TRBJ2-4	TGTGCCAGCAGTCCCCCGCGACGGACTCTAGCCAAAAACATTCAGTACTTC	CASSPPRRTLAKNIQYF
TRBV28	NA	NA	TRBJ1-4	TGTGCCAGCAGTTTTGCATCGGGTAATGAAAAACTGTTTTTT	CASSFASGNEKLFF
TRBV6-5	NA	NA	TRBJ1-2	TGTGCCAGCAGTTACAGGGGCGGTGGCTACACCTTC	CASSYRGGGYTF
TRBV19	TRBD1	NA	TRBJ1-5	TGTGCCAGTAGTGTCGGGACAGGGAGTCAGCCCCAGCATTTT	CASSVGTGSQPQHF
TRBV27	NA	NA	TRBJ1-5	TGTGCCAGCAAGCAGGGGCTTAGCAATCAGCCCCAGCATTTT	CASKQGLSNQPQHF
TRBV5-1	TRBD1	NA	TRBJ2-3	TGCGCCAGCAGCCACCCGGACAGGGATGGCACAGATACGCAGTATTTT	CASSHPDRDGTDTQYF
TRBV30	NA	few	TRBJ1-6	TGTGCCTGGAGCTCCGACTTAGAACCGACCTCACCCCTCCACTTT	CAWSSDLEPTSPLHF
TRBV5-4	TRBD2	NA	TRBJ2-7	TGTGCCAGCAGCCCCGCTAGCGGGAGGGTGTACGAGCAGTACTTC	CASSPASGRVYEQYF
TRBV6-1	TRBD1	NA	TRBJ1-6	TGTGCCAGCAGTGAATGGCAGGGGGCGGAATCACCCCTCCACTTT	CASSEWQGAESPLHF
TRBV4-1	TRBD1	NA	TRBJ2-2	TGCGCCAGCAGCCACTCTCCGACAGGGGGCACCGGGGAGCTGTTTTTT	CASSHSPTGGTGELFF
TRBV4-3	NA	NA	TRBJ2-3	TGCGCCAGCAGCCAGGACTCCCCGGGAGATACGCAGTATTTT	CASSQDSPGDTQYF
TRBV6-6	NA	once	TRBJ2-3	TGTGCCAGTGACTTAGGGGGTACGCAGTATTTT	CASDLGGTQYF
TRBV7-9	TRBD1	NA	TRBJ1-4	TGTGCCAGCAGCCCGCGGACAGGGGGAGACGAAAAACTGTTTTTT	CASSPRTGGDEKLFF
TRBV10-1	TRBD1	NA	TRBJ1-1	TGCGCCAGCAGCCTAGGACAGGCCCAAGGTACTGAAGCTTTCTTT	CASSLGQAQGTEAFF
TRBV29-1	NA	NA	TRBJ2-7	TGCAGCGTTGAACTGCCCGGAGGCGAGCAGTACTTC	CSVELPGGEQYF
TRBV7-8	NA	NA	TRBJ1-1	TGTGCCAGCAGCTCTGGACAGACCAGCTTTGAAGCTTTCTTT	CASSSGQTSFEAFF
TRBV6-5	NA	NA	TRBJ1-1	TGTGCCAGCAGTTTCCAGGGGCTGAACACTGAAGCTTTCTTT	CASSFQGLNTEAFF
TRBV19	TRBD1	NA	TRBJ1-2	TGTGCCAGCCAGGGACAGGGATTTGGCTACACCTTC	CASQGQGFGYTF
TRBV18	NA	NA	TRBJ1-2	TGTGCCAGCTCACCGGAGGGTTGGACGGGGAACTATGGCTACACCTTC	CASSPEGWTGNYGYTF
TRBV11-2	NA	NA	TRBJ1-4	TGTGCCAGCAGCTTAGGGCCTGGCAGGGTTCGTGGTGAAAAACTGTTTTTT	CASSLGPGRVRGEKLFF
TRBV7-7	NA	NA	TRBJ2-2	TGTGCTAGCAGCGTGGGAACCGGGGGCGGGGAGCTGTTTTTT	CASSVGTGGGELFF
TRBV29-1	NA	once	TRBJ2-2	TGCAGCGTTACCCGGACTGTAGGGGAGCTGTTTTTT	CSVTRTVGELFF
TRBV7-9	TRBD1	NA	TRBJ2-7	TGTGCCAGCAGCTTAGGAAACACAGGGGGCCAGGACGAGCAGTACTTC	CASSLGNTGGQDEQYF
TRBV2	NA	NA	TRBJ1-3	TGTGCCAGCAGTGAAGCGCGAGCAGGAATCCGAAACACCATATATTTT	CASSEARAGIRNTIYF
TRBV28	TRBD2	NA	TRBJ2-5	TGTGCCAGCAGCCCCCGGTTCGGCGGGAGGCAAGAGACCCAGTACTTC	CASSPRFGGRQETQYF
TRBV25-1	TRBD2	NA	TRBJ2-1	TGTGCCAGCAGTGAAAGCCGGGGACTAGAATCCAATGAGCAGTTCTTC	CASSESRGLESNEQFF
TRBV25-1	TRBD2	NA	TRBJ2-1	TGTGCCAGCAGTGAATATACAGGACTAGCGGTTTACAATGAGCAGTTCTTC	CASSEYTGLAVYNEQFF
TRBV30	NA	NA	TRBJ2-5	TGTGCCTGGACACAGCAAGAGACCCAGTACTTC	CAWTQQETQYF
TRBV11-3	TRBD1	NA	TRBJ1-1	TGTGCCAGCAGCCGGGACAGCTGGAACACTGAAGCTTTCTTT	CASSRDSWNTEAFF
TRBV12-5	TRBD2	NA	TRBJ2-3	TGTGCTAGTGGTTTGGGCGCTAGCGGGAGGACAGATACGCAGTATTTT	CASGLGASGRTDTQYF
TRBV7-2	NA	NA	TRBJ2-7	TGTGCCAGCAGCTTAAACAGGGTATACTACGAGCAGTACTTC	CASSLNRVYYEQYF
TRBV18	TRBD1	NA	TRBJ1-5	TGTGCCAGCTCACCGGGGACAGGGGGCTCGCCCCAGCATTTT	CASSPGTGGSPQHF
TRBV27	NA	NA	TRBJ2-6	TGTGCCAGCAGTTTTTCTACAGGGTTCGGGGCCAACGTCCTGACTTTC	CASSFSTGFGANVLTF
TRBV7-8	NA	NA	TRBJ1-5	TGTGCCAGCAGCTCCTACCCCTCCGGGGAATATAGCAATCAGCCCCAGCATTTT	CASSSYPSGEYSNQPQHF
TRBV6-5	NA	NA	TRBJ1-2	TGTGCCAGCACCCTGGGAAGGGGTGGCTATGGCTACACCTTC	CASTLGRGGYGYTF
TRBV5-1	NA	NA	TRBJ2-3	TGCGCCAGCAGCGTGGCGGGGTACACAGATACGCAGTATTTT	CASSVAGYTDTQYF
TRBV28	TRBD2	NA	TRBJ2-1	TGTGCCAGCAGCCTCCTAGCGGGAGGGGGGTACAATGAGCAGTTCTTC	CASSLLAGGGYNEQFF
TRBV10-3	TRBD1	NA	TRBJ2-3	TGTGCCACCACCCAACAGGGGGCAGGCACAGATACGCAGTATTTT	CATTQQGAGTDTQYF
TRBV7-9	NA	NA	TRBJ1-4	TGTGCCAGCAGCTCCCCCCACGGAGCAACTAATGAAAAACTGTTTTTT	CASSSPHGATNEKLFF
TRBV11-2	NA	NA	TRBJ2-7	TGTGCCAGCAGCTTAGATACTTCCTACGAGCAGTACTTC	CASSLDTSYEQYF
TRBV28	NA	NA	TRBJ1-1	TGTGCCAGCCTTAAAGGTTTCGGGTACGACACTGAAGCTTTCTTT	CASLKGFGYDTEAFF
TRBV4-1	TRBD1	few	TRBJ1-1	TGCGCCAGCAGCCCCGGGACAGGGGGCCCGGACACTGAAGCTTTCTTT	CASSPGTGGPDTEAFF
TRBV4-1	TRBD1	NA	TRBJ2-7	TGCGCCAGCAGCCAACCGGGACAGGGCCTTTACGAGCAGTACTTC	CASSQPGQGLYEQYF
TRBV7-7	TRBD1	NA	TRBJ1-4	TGTGCTAGCAGCCCCGGGACAGGGGGAGAAAAACTGTTTTTT	CASSPGTGGEKLFF
TRBV30	NA	NA	TRBJ1-2	TGTGCCTGGATTGGGACATCCGGCTATGGCTACACCTTC	CAWIGTSGYGYTF
TRBV7-2	TRBD2	NA	TRBJ2-3	TGTGCCAGCAGCCCGGGACTAGCGGCTAGCACAGATACGCAGTATTTT	CASSPGLAASTDTQYF
TRBV7-9	TRBD1	NA	TRBJ2-7	TGTGCCAGCAGCTCAGGGACAGGGTCAAAGCAGTACTTC	CASSSGTGSKQYF
TRBV18	TRBD1	NA	TRBJ1-1	TGTGCCAGCTCACCACAAGTCCCGGGACAGGGGGCGGACACTGAAGCTTTCTTT	CASSPQVPGQGADTEAFF
TRBV19	TRBD2	NA	TRBJ2-1	TGTGCCAGTAGGCTCGGGGGGGCTTATGAGCAGTTCTTC	CASRLGGAYEQFF